These T cell receptor beta chains were read from a single sample in a study of blood T cells in healthy people across ages. TCRdb itself ran the 5' RACE reads through MiXCR, one entry per CDR3 protein. Here the sample spans around 1,800,000 distinct CDR3 sequences, about 39% being singletons. Material: blood. These receptors all come from a human donor in good health. The conserved cysteine and the conserved F or W are not part of the CDR3 here.

V: TRBV11-2
J: TRBJ2-5
CDR3: ASSFTGGLFFETQY

V: TRBV2
J: TRBJ1-2
CDR3: ASTAVVYGYT

V: TRBV5-1
J: TRBJ2-5
CDR3: ASSTGHNQETQY

V: TRBV20-1
J: TRBJ1-2
CDR3: SARDHRRPLCGYT

V: TRBV20-1
J: TRBJ1-2
CDR3: SASPPGGPTGGYT

V: TRBV10-3
J: TRBJ2-7
CDR3: AISESAGSSYEQY

V: TRBV7-2
J: TRBJ2-7
CDR3: ASSLAGGRLGEQY

V: TRBV29-1
J: TRBJ2-3
CDR3: SVVRGSGVTDTQY

V: TRBV9
J: TRBJ2-1
CDR3: ASSPRGQAKNVQF

V: TRBV4-3
J: TRBJ2-5
CDR3: ASSQVEGETQY

V: TRBV5-1
J: TRBJ2-3
CDR3: ASSLEACWDTQY

V: TRBV7-6
J: TRBJ2-7
CDR3: ASSLGGRGIPSEQY

V: TRBV7-9
J: -
CDR3: ASSLNLGLSGPNSYNEQY

V: TRBV6-4
J: TRBJ2-2
CDR3: ASRDPSDTGELF

V: TRBV3-1
J: TRBJ1-2
CDR3: ASSPPGQGANYGYT

V: TRBV29-1
J: TRBJ2-6
CDR3: SVEEKHSGANVLT

V: TRBV5-1
J: TRBJ2-6
CDR3: ASSFTGGIGANVLT

V: TRBV6-6
J: TRBJ2-5
CDR3: ASSLLASRQETQY

V: TRBV29-1
J: TRBJ2-3
CDR3: SVSPGSTDTQY

V: TRBV6-5
J: TRBJ1-2
CDR3: ASRPGGTANYGYT

V: TRBV7-2
J: -
CDR3: ASSQVVVGYEQY

V: TRBV20-1
J: TRBJ2-5
CDR3: SASTRQETQY

V: TRBV10-3
J: TRBJ2-3
CDR3: AISGTSGVGDTQY

V: TRBV6-5
J: TRBJ2-4
CDR3: ASSSRPGGEQY

V: TRBV7-2
J: TRBJ1-5
CDR3: ASSSAGTGRNQPQH

V: TRBV5-6
J: TRBJ2-3
CDR3: ASSLVGLAEDTQY

V: TRBV4-1
J: TRBJ2-1
CDR3: ASSQETAYEQF

V: TRBV2
J: TRBJ1-5
CDR3: ASSVEGPPQPQH

V: TRBV12-3/TRBV12-4
J: TRBJ2-7
CDR3: ASRPPDRPYEQY

V: TRBV5-6
J: TRBJ2-5
CDR3: ASSDKGAGETQY

V: TRBV29-1
J: TRBJ1-2
CDR3: SVPTTQGAGYGYT

V: TRBV12-3/TRBV12-4
J: TRBJ1-4
CDR3: ASLGGEKLF

V: TRBV7-2
J: TRBJ2-3
CDR3: ASSPSRDLGTDTQY

V: TRBV12-3/TRBV12-4
J: TRBJ1-5
CDR3: ASSPGQGWISNQPQH

V: TRBV5-1
J: TRBJ2-3
CDR3: ASKSQEGTDTQY

V: TRBV10-3
J: TRBJ1-4
CDR3: AIRGAGYNEKLF

V: TRBV5-8
J: TRBJ1-1
CDR3: ASSLLGTANTEAF

V: TRBV28
J: TRBJ2-6
CDR3: ASMETGANVLT

V: TRBV29-1
J: TRBJ2-3
CDR3: SVEGVLPRGTQY

V: TRBV10-3
J: TRBJ2-5
CDR3: AISDGTSGGASEKETQY

V: TRBV20-1
J: TRBJ2-1
CDR3: SAGTGFGDEQF

V: TRBV10-3
J: -
CDR3: AIMGGGISYEQY

V: TRBV9
J: TRBJ2-1
CDR3: ASSAVGQRENEQF

V: TRBV9
J: TRBJ1-5
CDR3: ASSRGSFSNQPQH

V: TRBV6-2/TRBV6-3
J: TRBJ2-5
CDR3: ASSLNLPSPGGETQY

V: TRBV12-3/TRBV12-4
J: TRBJ1-4
CDR3: ASSLSLLNEKLF

V: TRBV11-2
J: TRBJ2-7
CDR3: AGSLDSGDSTYEQY